The entry below gives a single T cell receptor beta chain sequence along with its context. The target antigen is unknown. V dropped 1 base and J dropped 2 bases, with 8 bases sitting between them. This CDR3 spans 14 amino acids. CDR1 is SNHLY, CDR2 FYNNEI, per germline. Researchers ran the assay at a deep level. Some clones are missing from TCRdb's copy, which holds only in-frame ones; the method was immunoSEQ multiplex PCR. The data hold 2 million or so clones, with 85% to 95% observed a single time. This sample was included in a study of shared clonotypes between healthy human individuals. Regarding the study as a whole: Lower generation probabilities were found for non-shared clonotypes than for those shared by all four donors. Memory subsets had estimated richness that was generally smaller than that of naive subsets.

The TCR sequence derives from a man younger than 35 in good health. The specimen sequenced was naive CD4+ T cells sorted from blood. Subset: CD45RA+ positively selected. This sequence joins TRBV2 and TRBJ1-2; a weak D match, TRBD1 (6 bases). CDR3 nucleotide sequence: TGTGCCAGCAGTGAAGTCGGGACAAACTATGGCTACACCTTC. This sequence encodes CASSEVGTNYGYTF.